The rows below give T cell receptor beta chains drawn from one sample of a study of CD8+ T cells in alopecia areata. The table came from immunoSEQ multiplex PCR; TCRdb's copy has only in-frame clones and leaves some out. The sample lists 150,000 or so clones, around 47% occurring once. The material sequenced was CD4+ T cells sorted from blood. The receptors come from a human donor with alopecia areata. Each CDR3 is given with its conserved first and last residue. A D gene is named only where the DNA matches it firmly. Only part of the rows carry a size: once, few, many, or a class if the clone is expanded.

size	D	J	V	CDR3	DNA
NA	TRBD2	TRBJ2-7	TRBV7-2	CASSSIAGGVSYEQYF	TGTGCCAGCAGCTCCATAGCGGGAGGTGTCTCCTACGAGCAGTACTTC
NA	TRBD1	TRBJ2-5	TRBV7-2	CASSLGDSQETQYF	TGTGCCAGCAGCTTAGGGGACAGTCAAGAGACCCAGTACTTC
NA	NA	TRBJ2-5	TRBV7-8	CASSLRGLTGETQYF	TGTGCCAGCAGCTTACGGGGACTCACGGGAGAGACCCAGTACTTC
few	TRBD1	TRBJ2-1	TRBV5-1	CASSLVEGQGNNEQFF	TGCGCCAGCAGCTTGGTCGAGGGACAGGGGAACAATGAGCAGTTCTTC
few	TRBD2	TRBJ2-2	TRBV7-2	CASNLWGGAAGELFF	TGTGCCAGCAACCTGTGGGGAGGGGCGGCCGGGGAGCTGTTTTTT
NA	TRBD2	TRBJ2-1	TRBV5-1	CASSQTTSGVNEQFF	TGCGCCAGCAGCCAAACGACTAGCGGGGTAAATGAGCAGTTCTTC
NA	NA	TRBJ1-1	TRBV28	CASSFVGPSVAEAFF	TGTGCCAGCAGTTTTGTGGGACCGAGCGTCGCTGAAGCTTTCTTT
NA	NA	TRBJ1-1	TRBV29-1	CSVEEWGQTEAFF	TGCAGCGTTGAAGAATGGGGGCAGACTGAAGCTTTCTTT
NA	NA	TRBJ2-1	TRBV5-1	CASSLKSYNEQFF	TGCGCCAGCAGCTTGAAGAGCTACAATGAGCAGTTCTTC
many	NA	TRBJ2-1	TRBV4-1	CASSQDFYEQFF	TGCGCCAGCAGCCAAGATTTCTATGAGCAGTTCTTC
NA	TRBD2	TRBJ2-3	TRBV5-1	CASSLDLAGRTDTQYF	TGCGCCAGCAGCTTAGACCTAGCGGGCCGCACAGATACGCAGTATTTT
NA	TRBD2	TRBJ2-1	TRBV6-5	CASSPGTSAYNEQFF	TGTGCCAGCAGTCCCGGGACTAGCGCTTACAATGAGCAGTTCTTC
NA	NA	TRBJ1-1	TRBV30	CAWTRGGHEAFF	TGTGCCTGGACGAGGGGGGGTCATGAAGCTTTCTTT
few	NA	TRBJ2-7	TRBV29-1	CSADDGWDEQYF	TGCAGCGCTGACGACGGATGGGACGAGCAGTACTTC
NA	NA	TRBJ2-5	TRBV29-1	CSVEYRLGETQYF	TGCAGCGTTGAGTACAGGCTCGGAGAGACCCAGTACTTC
NA	NA	TRBJ1-1	TRBV27	CASSRTDSEAFF	TGTGCCAGCAGCCGGACAGACTCAGAAGCTTTCTTT
NA	NA	TRBJ1-2	TRBV2	CASSVSRYSNYGYTF	TGTGCCAGCAGTGTTTCCAGATACTCTAACTATGGCTACACCTTC
NA	NA	TRBJ2-1	TRBV5-1	CASSSNSYNEQFF	TGCGCCAGCAGCTCTAACTCCTACAATGAGCAGTTCTTC
few	NA	TRBJ2-3	TRBV7-9	CASSWGLGGTQYF	TGTGCCAGCAGCTGGGGACTGGGGGGTACGCAGTATTTT
NA	NA	TRBJ1-5	TRBV4-1	CASSQVIGSGEGYQPQHF	TGCGCCAGCAGCCAGGTGATAGGAAGTGGAGAGGGATATCAGCCCCAGCATTTT
NA	NA	TRBJ2-1	TRBV9	CASSVAAGAYYEQFF	TGTGCCAGCAGCGTAGCTGCGGGGGCTTACTATGAGCAGTTCTTC
NA	TRBD2	TRBJ2-1	TRBV7-3	CASSLAGVTNEQFF	TGTGCCAGCAGCTTAGCGGGAGTTACCAATGAGCAGTTCTTC
NA	NA	TRBJ2-3	TRBV30	CAWSALRATQYF	TGTGCCTGGAGCGCCCTCAGGGCTACGCAGTATTTT
NA	NA	TRBJ2-7	TRBV9	CASSPTATGTYEQYF	TGTGCCAGCAGTCCTACGGCAACGGGGACGTACGAGCAGTACTTC
NA	NA	TRBJ2-6	TRBV5-1	CASSPVPSAGANVLTF	TGCGCCAGCAGCCCCGTACCCTCGGCTGGGGCCAACGTCCTGACTTTC
few	NA	TRBJ1-1	TRBV29-1	CSVEDGHNRNTEAFF	TGCAGCGTTGAAGACGGACACAACCGAAACACTGAAGCTTTCTTT
NA	TRBD2	TRBJ2-1	TRBV30	CAWTSGGLVNEQFF	TGTGCCTGGACGAGCGGGGGGCTGGTCAATGAGCAGTTCTTC
NA	NA	TRBJ2-5	TRBV5-1	CASSLYTDETQYF	TGCGCCAGCAGCTTGTATACGGATGAGACCCAGTACTTC
many	NA	TRBJ2-6	TRBV5-4	CASSAELGSGANVLTF	TGTGCCAGCAGCGCGGAATTAGGCTCCGGGGCCAACGTCCTGACTTTC
few	NA	TRBJ2-7	TRBV14	CASSPRGMSAYEQYF	TGTGCCAGCAGCCCCAGGGGAATGTCGGCCTACGAGCAGTACTTC
NA	NA	TRBJ2-6	TRBV7-2	CASSLAFSGANVLTF	TGTGCCAGCAGCCTAGCCTTCTCTGGGGCCAACGTCCTGACTTTC
NA	TRBD2	TRBJ2-5	TRBV11-2	CASRPPGLAGRETQYF	TGTGCCAGCAGGCCTCCGGGACTAGCGGGACGGGAGACCCAGTACTTC
NA	NA	TRBJ1-3	TRBV30	CAWSVLGSGNTIYF	TGTGCCTGGAGTGTACTGGGGAGCGGAAACACCATATATTTT
NA	NA	TRBJ1-2	TRBV6-5	CASSYRYGYTF	TGTGCCAGCAGTTACCGCTATGGCTACACCTTC
NA	NA	TRBJ2-3	TRBV29-1	CSARTRVVSNTDTQYF	TGCAGCGCCCGAACGAGGGTCGTCAGTAACACAGATACGCAGTATTTT
NA	NA	TRBJ2-3	TRBV11-2	CASSLVGASTDTQYF	TGTGCCAGCAGCTTAGTCGGGGCTAGCACAGATACGCAGTATTTT
few	NA	TRBJ1-2	TRBV6-1	CASSDNYGYTF	TGTGCCAGCAGTGACAACTATGGCTACACCTTC
few	TRBD1	TRBJ2-7	TRBV5-1	CASSLPGQALYEQYF	TGCGCCAGCAGCCTACCGGGACAGGCCCTCTACGAGCAGTACTTC
once	NA	TRBJ2-7	TRBV29-1	CSVVFPGAYEQYF	TGCAGCGTTGTGTTTCCGGGCGCCTACGAGCAGTACTTC
few	TRBD1	TRBJ2-2	TRBV29-1	CSVERLTGQSTGELFF	TGCAGCGTTGAGAGGCTAACGGGACAGTCCACCGGGGAGCTGTTTTTT
NA	TRBD2	TRBJ2-1	TRBV29-1	CSVVVLAGERKYNEQFF	TGCAGCGTTGTGGTACTAGCGGGAGAACGGAAATACAATGAGCAGTTCTTC
NA	TRBD2	TRBJ2-1	TRBV4-2	CASSQDQGTSGSPYNEQFF	TGTGCCAGCAGCCAAGATCAAGGGACTAGCGGGAGTCCCTACAATGAGCAGTTCTTC
NA	NA	TRBJ2-7	TRBV7-9	CASSRGTPAYEQYF	TGTGCCAGCAGCCGCGGGACGCCAGCCTACGAGCAGTACTTC
few	NA	TRBJ1-4	TRBV23-1	CASSQSYIRGATNEKLFF	TGCGCCAGCAGTCAATCCTACATACGGGGGGCGACTAATGAAAAACTGTTTTTT
NA	NA	TRBJ2-1	TRBV7-9	CASSARGVDEQFF	TGTGCCAGCAGCGCCCGAGGAGTCGATGAGCAGTTCTTC
few	NA	TRBJ2-5	TRBV6-1	CASRRAIRETQYF	TGTGCCAGCAGGCGAGCAATACGAGAGACCCAGTACTTC